This T cell receptor (beta chain) was profiled in a study of cytomegalovirus exposure and HLA in healthy donors. General study results and limits: Some TCR beta chains (roughly 160 of them) were listed as cytomegalovirus-associated.

Turning to this clone: Its antigen remains unidentified.

The assay was immunoSEQ multiplex PCR, and TCRdb's table has in-frame clones only and misses some. Among a few hundred thousand clones listed, roughly 90% were seen once. Donors were drawn from the 120-subject validation cohort, separate from the approximately 640-subject first cohort. Material for sequencing was PBMCs. The sequence was collected from a woman between 18 and 29 years old in good health and CMV-seronegative.

CDR3: CASSGDNSYEQYF. As DNA, the CDR3 is TGTGCCAGCAGCGGTGACAACTCCTACGAGCAGTACTTC. This rearrangement joins TRBV9 to TRBJ2-7; no definite D call. This CDR3 has 13 amino acids. Germline CDR1 and CDR2: SGDLS and YYNGEE. Trimming took 3 bases from V and 0 from J, leaving 7 bases between them.